This TCR beta chain comes out of a study of OX40 agonist ivuxolimab in advanced cancers. Study information: Ivuxolimab, which is an agonistic anti-OX40 (CD134) antibody, was administered to the patients.

Sequenced by immunoSEQ multiplex PCR; TCRdb stores in-frame clones only, minus some. Of 61,000 or so clones listed, 75% to 90% were seen once; the top ten hold over 2%. Study-wide results and caveats: CD4+ T cells averaged fewer expanded clones than CD8+ T cells.

Remarks on this clone: The antigen remains undetermined.

J gave up 6 bases and V 1 base, and 7 bases lay outside the gene matches. Germline CDR1 MNHNS, CDR2 SASEGT. The CDR3 length is 16 residues. The chain employs TRBV6-1 and TRBJ1-5; 9 positions match TRBD1. Sequencing was performed on CD4+ or CD8+ T cells sorted from blood, taken in a trial of the OX40 agonist ivuxolimab. The receptor comes from an adult with an advanced solid tumor such as melanoma, head and neck, liver or kidney cancer. CDR3 region: CASSEEGTGSVQPQHF. CDR3 DNA sequence: TGTGCCAGCAGTGAAGAGGGGACAGGGTCGGTTCAGCCCCAGCATTTT.